This entry is about one T cell receptor beta chain. This entry belongs to a study of blood T cell repertoires in COVID-19. Study overall: Nucleic acid was either cDNA or gDNA, and it came from T cells, B-cell-depleted T cells, or PBMCs.

Method: immunoSEQ multiplex PCR; TCRdb's copy keeps in-frame clones and lacks some. The sample has more than 95,000 clones, more than 70% seen once. The CDR3 spans 15 residues. V was clipped by 6 bases and J by 7 bases, with 21 bases between them. Germline V gives CDR1 MNHEY, CDR2 SVGAGI. The sequenced material came from peripheral blood. This chain uses TRBV6-5 with TRBJ1-1; tentatively, D is TRBD1 (6 bases). This clonotype was sampled from a woman of 80 years or more with acute or convalescent COVID-19. As DNA, the CDR3 is TGTGCCAGCAGGCTAGAAAACAGGGTGGCGTTTGAAGCTTTCTTT. Its protein product is CASRLENRVAFEAFF.